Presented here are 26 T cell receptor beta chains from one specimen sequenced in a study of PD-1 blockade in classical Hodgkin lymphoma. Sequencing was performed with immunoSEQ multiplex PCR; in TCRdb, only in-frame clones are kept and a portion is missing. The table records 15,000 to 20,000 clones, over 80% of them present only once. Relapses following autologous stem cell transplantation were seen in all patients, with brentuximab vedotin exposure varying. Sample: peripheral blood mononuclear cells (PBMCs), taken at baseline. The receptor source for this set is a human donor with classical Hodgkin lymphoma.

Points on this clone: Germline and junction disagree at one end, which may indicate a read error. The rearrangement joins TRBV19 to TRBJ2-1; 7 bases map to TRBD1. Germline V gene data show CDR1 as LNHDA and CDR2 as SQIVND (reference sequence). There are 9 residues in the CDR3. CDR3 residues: CASRTGSLF. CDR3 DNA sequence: TGTGCCAGTAGGACAGGGTCGCTCTTC.

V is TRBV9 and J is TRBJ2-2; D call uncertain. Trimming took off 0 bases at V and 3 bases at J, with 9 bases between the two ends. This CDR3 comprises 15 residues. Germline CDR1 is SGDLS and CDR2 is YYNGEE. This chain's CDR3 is CASSVEGFHTGELFF. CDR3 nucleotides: TGTGCCAGCAGCGTAGAGGGCTTCCACACCGGGGAGCTGTTTTTT.

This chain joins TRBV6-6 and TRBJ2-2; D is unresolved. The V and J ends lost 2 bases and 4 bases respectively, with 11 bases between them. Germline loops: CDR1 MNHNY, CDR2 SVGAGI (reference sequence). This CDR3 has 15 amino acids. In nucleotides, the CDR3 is TGTGCCAGCAGTTACGTGGCAGGCGGCACCGGGGAGCTGTTTTTT. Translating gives CASSYVAGGTGELFF.

CDR3 amino acids: CASRSTHRGLYGYTF. The CDR3 DNA sequence: TGTGCCAGCAGGTCTACCCACAGGGGACTCTATGGCTACACCTTC. The rearrangement links TRBV27 to TRBJ1-2, with 7 nucleotides matching TRBD1. CDR3 size: 15 residues. The V and J ends lost 6 bases and 4 bases, in that order; junction bases with no gene match: 11. Germline V CDR1 and CDR2: MNHEY, SMNVEV (reference sequence).

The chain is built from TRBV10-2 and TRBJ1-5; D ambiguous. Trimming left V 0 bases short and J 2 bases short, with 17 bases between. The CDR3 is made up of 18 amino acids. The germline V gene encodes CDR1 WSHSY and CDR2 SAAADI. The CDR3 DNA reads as TGCGCCAGCAGTGAGTCCGGCTGGCACCCCGCGGGCAATCAGCCCCAGCATTTT. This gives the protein CASSESGWHPAGNQPQHF.

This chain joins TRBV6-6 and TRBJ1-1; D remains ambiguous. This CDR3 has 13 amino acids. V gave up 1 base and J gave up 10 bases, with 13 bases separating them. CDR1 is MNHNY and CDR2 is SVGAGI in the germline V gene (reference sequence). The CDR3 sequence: CASSYLGVSPAFF. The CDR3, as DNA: TGTGCCAGCAGTTACTTGGGCGTTTCCCCAGCTTTCTTT.

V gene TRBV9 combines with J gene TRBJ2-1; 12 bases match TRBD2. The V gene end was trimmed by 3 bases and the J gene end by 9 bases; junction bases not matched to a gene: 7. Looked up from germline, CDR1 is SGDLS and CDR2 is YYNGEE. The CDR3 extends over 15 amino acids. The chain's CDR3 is CASSASGGARGEQFF. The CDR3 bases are TGTGCCAGCAGCGCTAGCGGGGGGGCACGGGGTGAGCAGTTCTTC.

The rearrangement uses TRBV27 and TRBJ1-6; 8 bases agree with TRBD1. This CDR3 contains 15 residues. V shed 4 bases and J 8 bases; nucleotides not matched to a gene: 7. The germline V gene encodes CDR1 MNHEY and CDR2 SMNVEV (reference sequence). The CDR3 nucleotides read TGTGCCAGCAGTTCCCCGACAGGGGCCGATTCACCCCTCCACTTT. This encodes CASSSPTGADSPLHF.

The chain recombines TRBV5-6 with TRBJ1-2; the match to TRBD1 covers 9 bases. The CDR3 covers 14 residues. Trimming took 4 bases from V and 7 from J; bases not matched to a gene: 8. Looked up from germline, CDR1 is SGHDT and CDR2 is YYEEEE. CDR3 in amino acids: CASSIGQGMGGYTF. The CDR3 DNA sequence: TGTGCCAGCAGCATAGGACAGGGGATGGGTGGCTACACCTTC.

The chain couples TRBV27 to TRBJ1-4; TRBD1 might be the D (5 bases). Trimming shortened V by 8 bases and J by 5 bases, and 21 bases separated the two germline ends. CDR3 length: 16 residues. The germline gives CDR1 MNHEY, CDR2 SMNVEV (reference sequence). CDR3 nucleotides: TGTGCCAGCGGAGACCTATGGGGCAGGGCGAATGAAAAACTGTTTTTT. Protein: CASGDLWGRANEKLFF.

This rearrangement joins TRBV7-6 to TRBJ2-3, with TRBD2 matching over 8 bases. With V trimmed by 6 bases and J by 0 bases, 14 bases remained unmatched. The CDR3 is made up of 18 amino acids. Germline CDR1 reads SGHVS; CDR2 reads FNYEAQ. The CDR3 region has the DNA TGTGCCAGCAGGCTCAGCTCCGGGACTAGAACTAGCACAGATACGCAGTATTTT. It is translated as CASRLSSGTRTSTDTQYF.

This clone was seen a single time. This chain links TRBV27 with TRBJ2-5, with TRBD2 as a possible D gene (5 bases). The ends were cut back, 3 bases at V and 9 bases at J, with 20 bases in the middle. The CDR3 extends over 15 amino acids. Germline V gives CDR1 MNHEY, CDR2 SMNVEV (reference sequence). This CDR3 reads CASSFSGPRDLPQYF. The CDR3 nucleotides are TGTGCCAGCAGTTTCTCCGGCCCCCGGGATCTACCCCAGTACTTC.

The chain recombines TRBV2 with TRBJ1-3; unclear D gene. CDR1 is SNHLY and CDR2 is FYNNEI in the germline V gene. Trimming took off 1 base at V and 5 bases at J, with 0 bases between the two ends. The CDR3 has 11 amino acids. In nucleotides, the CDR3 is TGTGCCAGCAGTGAAGGAAACACCATATATTTT. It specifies CASSEGNTIYF. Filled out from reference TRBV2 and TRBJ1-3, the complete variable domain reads EPEVTQTPSHQVTQMGQEVILRCVPISNHLYFYWYRQILGQKVEFLVSFYNNEISEKSEIFDDQFSVERPDGSNFTLKIRSTKLEDSAMYFCASSEGNTIYFGEGSWLTVV.

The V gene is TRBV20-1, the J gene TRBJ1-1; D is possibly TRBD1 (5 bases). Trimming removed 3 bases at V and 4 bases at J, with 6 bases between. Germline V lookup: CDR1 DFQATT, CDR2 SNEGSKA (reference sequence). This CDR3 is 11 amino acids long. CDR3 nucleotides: TGCAGTGCTAGCAGGGCCACTGAAGCTTTCTTT. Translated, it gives CSASRATEAFF.

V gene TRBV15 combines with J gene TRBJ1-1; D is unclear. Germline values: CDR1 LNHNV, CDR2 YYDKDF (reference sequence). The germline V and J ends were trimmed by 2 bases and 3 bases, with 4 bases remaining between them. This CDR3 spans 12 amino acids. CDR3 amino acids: CATSRTDTEAFF. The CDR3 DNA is TGTGCCACCAGCAGAACCGACACTGAAGCTTTCTTT.

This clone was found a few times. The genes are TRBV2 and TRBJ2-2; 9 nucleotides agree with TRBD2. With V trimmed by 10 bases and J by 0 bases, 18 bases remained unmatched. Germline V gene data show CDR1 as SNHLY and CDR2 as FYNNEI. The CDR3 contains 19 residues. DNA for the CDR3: TGTGCCATCGGACAGAGGAGAACTAGCGGGTTCGCGAACACCGGGGAGCTGTTTTTT. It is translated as CAIGQRRTSGFANTGELFF.

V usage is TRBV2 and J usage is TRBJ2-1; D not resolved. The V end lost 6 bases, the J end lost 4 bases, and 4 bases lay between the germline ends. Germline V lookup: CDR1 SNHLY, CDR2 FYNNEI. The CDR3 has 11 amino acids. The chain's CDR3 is CASRQYNEQFF. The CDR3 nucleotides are TGTGCCAGCAGGCAATACAATGAGCAGTTCTTC.

CDR3 region: CASSLANYEQYF. CDR3 bases: TGTGCCAGCAGTTTAGCCAACTACGAGCAGTACTTC. The rearrangement uses TRBV27 and TRBJ2-7, with D unclear. V lost 2 bases to trimming and J lost 3 bases, with 5 bases between them. Germline CDR1 and CDR2: MNHEY and SMNVEV (reference sequence). The CDR3 loop spans 12 amino acids.

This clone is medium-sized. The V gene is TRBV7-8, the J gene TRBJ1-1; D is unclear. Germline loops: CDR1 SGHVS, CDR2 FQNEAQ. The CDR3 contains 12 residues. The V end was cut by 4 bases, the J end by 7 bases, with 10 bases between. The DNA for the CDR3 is TGTGCCAGCAGCTCCAACCGAGTTGAAGCTTTCTTT. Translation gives CASSSNRVEAFF.

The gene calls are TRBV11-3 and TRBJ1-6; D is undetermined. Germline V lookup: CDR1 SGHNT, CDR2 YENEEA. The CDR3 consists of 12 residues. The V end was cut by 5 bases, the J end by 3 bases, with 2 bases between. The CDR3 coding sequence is TGTGCCAGCAGCAACTATAATTCACCCCTCCACTTT. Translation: CASSNYNSPLHF.

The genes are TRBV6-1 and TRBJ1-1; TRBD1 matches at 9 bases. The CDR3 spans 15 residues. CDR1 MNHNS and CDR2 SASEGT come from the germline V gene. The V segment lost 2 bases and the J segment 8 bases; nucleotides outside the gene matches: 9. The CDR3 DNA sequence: TGTGCCAGCAGTGAATTATCGGGGACAGGGAGGGAAGCTTTCTTT. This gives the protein CASSELSGTGREAFF.

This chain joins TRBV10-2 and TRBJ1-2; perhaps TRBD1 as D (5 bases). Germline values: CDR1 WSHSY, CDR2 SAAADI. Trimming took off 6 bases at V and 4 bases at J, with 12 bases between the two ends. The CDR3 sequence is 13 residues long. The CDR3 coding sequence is TGCGCCAGCAGGGGGCAACCATCCTATGGCTACACCTTC. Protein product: CASRGQPSYGYTF.

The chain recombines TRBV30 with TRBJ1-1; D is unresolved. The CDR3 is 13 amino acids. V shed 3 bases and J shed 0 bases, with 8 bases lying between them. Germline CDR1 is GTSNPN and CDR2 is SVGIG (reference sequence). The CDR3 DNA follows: TGTGCCTGGAGCCGGACCTTGAACACTGAAGCTTTCTTT. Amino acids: CAWSRTLNTEAFF.

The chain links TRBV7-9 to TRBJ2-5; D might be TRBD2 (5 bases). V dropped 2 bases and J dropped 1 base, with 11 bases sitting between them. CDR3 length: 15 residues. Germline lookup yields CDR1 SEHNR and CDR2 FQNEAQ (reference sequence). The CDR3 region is CASSLRRGFQETQYF. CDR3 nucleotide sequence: TGTGCCAGCAGCTTAAGACGGGGATTCCAAGAGACCCAGTACTTC.

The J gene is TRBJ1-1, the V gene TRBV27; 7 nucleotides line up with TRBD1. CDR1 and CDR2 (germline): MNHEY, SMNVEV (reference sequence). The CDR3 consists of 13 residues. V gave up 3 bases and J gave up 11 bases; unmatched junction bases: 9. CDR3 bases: TGTGCCAGCAGTTTCGTAGGGGGCTTGCGGGCTTTCTTT. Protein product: CASSFVGGLRAFF.

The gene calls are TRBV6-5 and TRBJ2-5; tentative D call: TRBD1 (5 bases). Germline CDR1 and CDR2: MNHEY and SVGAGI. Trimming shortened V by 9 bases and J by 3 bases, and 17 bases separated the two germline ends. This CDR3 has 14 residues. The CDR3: CASTDLGAKETQYF. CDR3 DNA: TGTGCCAGTACCGACTTAGGGGCAAAAGAGACCCAGTACTTC.